The 26 T cell receptor beta chains given below trace back to one sample, sequenced in a study of T cells after yellow fever vaccination. MiXCR, applied by TCRdb to the 5' RACE reads, yields one record per CDR3 protein. This table has just over 250,000 distinct CDR3 sequences, roughly 5.6% appearing once. The material sequenced was CD4+ T cells sorted from PBMCs, taken on the day of the yellow fever booster vaccination. The source of these receptors is a man aged 18 to 30 who received the YFV17D yellow fever vaccine.

V and J are TRBV12-3 or TRBV12-4 and TRBJ1-4; a possible D gene is TRBD1 (5 bases). The V gene lost 2 bases and the J gene lost 11 bases, with 15 bases spanning the gap. The CDR3 is 14 residues long. The CDR3 loop reads CASSLRQLSWKLFF. DNA of the CDR3: TGTGCCAGCAGTTTACGACAGCTATCGTGGAAACTGTTTTTT.

V gene TRBV9 combines with J gene TRBJ2-2; D is uncertain. Germline lookup yields CDR1 SGDLS and CDR2 YYNGEE. The CDR3 has 13 residues. Between the trimmed V and J ends, which lost 3 bases and 8 bases, there was a span of 11 bases. As DNA, the CDR3 is TGTGCCAGCAGCGCGACTCTCTGGGGGGAGCTGTTTTTT. Translated, it gives CASSATLWGELFF.

The chain employs TRBV6-6 and TRBJ2-7, with a weak D call TRBD1 (6 bases). Looked up from germline, CDR1 is MNHNY and CDR2 is SVGAGI (reference sequence). Trimming took off 4 bases at V and 6 bases at J, with 10 bases between the two ends. The CDR3 has 12 residues. The CDR3 loop is CASSFWDTEQYV. CDR3 nucleotide sequence: TGTGCCAGCAGTTTTTGGGACACCGAGCAGTACGTC.

The J gene is TRBJ1-3, the V gene TRBV4-1, with 7 nucleotides matching TRBD1. The CDR3 has 14 amino acids. V shed 1 base and J 9 bases; nucleotides not matched to a gene: 6. Germline CDR1 MGHRA, CDR2 YSYEKL. This chain's CDR3 is CASSQGQGGGTIYF. The CDR3 DNA reads TGCGCCAGCAGCCAAGGGCAGGGGGGGGGCACCATATATTTT.

With regard to this clonotype: This may be a read error, as it is one base from a much larger clone. CDR3 nucleotide sequence: TGCAGTGCTAGTCCTAGCGGCTACGAGCAGTGCGTC. It yields the protein CSASPSGYEQCV. The gene calls are TRBV20-1 and TRBJ2-7; TRBD2 agrees at 7 bases. This CDR3 is 12 amino acids long. Germline CDR1 reads DFQATT; CDR2 reads SNEGSKA (reference sequence).

This chain links TRBV5-6 with TRBJ1-5, with 10 nucleotides matching TRBD1. Germline assignment: CDR1 SGHDT and CDR2 YYEEEE. CDR3 length: 19 residues. V lost 3 bases to trimming and J lost 3 bases; unmatched junction nucleotides: 15. CDR3 in DNA: TGTGCCAGCAGCTACCGGGACAGGGGCCTCCGGAGGGCCAATCAGCCCCAGCATTTT. Encoded protein: CASSYRDRGLRRANQPQHF.

This clonotype was seen at least ten times. V is TRBV28 and J is TRBJ1-6; D is undetermined. This CDR3 is 12 amino acids long. Trimming took off 5 bases at V and 14 bases at J, with 13 bases between the two ends. From germline, CDR1 is MDHEN and CDR2 SYDVKM. Here the CDR3 DNA reads TGTGCCAGCAGTCCCCCACGGTTGGCCCTCCACTTT. Translated: CASSPPRLALHF.

This clonotype was observed many times. J is TRBJ2-5 and V is TRBV11-2, with 8 bases lining up with TRBD1. This CDR3 is 13 amino acids long. V lost 3 bases and J lost 5; bases outside the gene matches: 2. Germline CDR1 is SGHAT and CDR2 is FQNNGV. The CDR3 here is CASSFRDRETQYF. The CDR3 bases are TGTGCCAGCAGCTTCCGGGACAGGGAGACCCAGTACTTC.

This clonotype was seen repeatedly, ten times or more. The rearrangement uses TRBV12-3 or TRBV12-4 and TRBJ2-7, with 10 bases matching TRBD2. V dropped 4 bases and J dropped 4; count of bases not matched to a gene: 4. The CDR3 totals 14 residues. The CDR3 DNA is TGTGCCAGCAGTTCTCTAGCGGGGGAGTACGAGCAGTACTTC. Protein: CASSSLAGEYEQYF.

This clonotype showed up just a few times. The genes are TRBV24-1 and TRBJ2-3; 7 bases map to TRBD1. CDR1 is KGHDR and CDR2 is SFDVKD in the germline V gene. This CDR3 contains 15 residues. V gave up 3 bases and J gave up 2 bases; unmatched junction bases: 4. The CDR3 loop reads CATSDMTGHTDTQYF. The DNA for the CDR3 is TGTGCCACCAGTGATATGACAGGGCACACAGATACGCAGTATTTT.

This clonotype occurred many times. The chain has TRBV2 and TRBJ2-3, with D unclear. CDR1 SNHLY and CDR2 FYNNEI come from the germline V gene. This CDR3 spans 12 amino acids. Trimming shortened V by 6 bases and J by 8 bases, and 12 bases separated the two germline ends. In DNA, the CDR3 is TGTGCCAGCAGGGCCTTAACGGTTACGCAGTATTTT. This gives the protein CASRALTVTQYF. Based on the CDR3 plus reference TRBV2 and TRBJ2-3, the full variable domain is EPEVTQTPSHQVTQMGQEVILRCVPISNHLYFYWYRQILGQKVEFLVSFYNNEISEKSEIFDDQFSVERPDGSNFTLKIRSTKLEDSAMYFCASRALTVTQYFGPGTRLTVL.

A few counts support this clonotype. V is TRBV12-3 or TRBV12-4 and J is TRBJ1-4; D remains unclear. With 6 bases removed from V and 8 bases from J, the gap between germline ends came to 10 bases. This CDR3 spans 12 amino acids. CDR3 region: CASRGNYEKLFF. The CDR3 coding sequence is TGTGCCAGCAGGGGGAATTACGAAAAACTGTTTTTT.

V gene TRBV7-2 combines with J gene TRBJ2-2; D perhaps matches TRBD1 (6 bases). The CDR3 length is 15 residues. The V gene lost 5 bases and the J gene lost 7 bases, with 17 bases spanning the gap. Germline CDR1 is SGHTA and CDR2 is FQGNSA. DNA for the CDR3: TGTGCCAGCAGCATCCGTCCGAGGGGGAACGGGGAGCTGTTTTTT. This encodes CASSIRPRGNGELFF.

The V call is TRBV4-2, the J call TRBJ1-1, with D maybe TRBD1 (5 bases). The V end lost 0 bases, the J end lost 4 bases, and 9 bases lay between the germline ends. This CDR3 has 14 residues. Per germline, CDR1 LGHNA and CDR2 YNFKEQ. This CDR3 is CASSQDHGGTEAFF. The DNA for the CDR3 is TGTGCCAGCAGCCAAGATCATGGGGGCACTGAAGCTTTCTTT.

Many counts were recorded for this clonotype. The chain has TRBV9 and TRBJ1-1; no reliable D call. Trimming removed 2 bases at V and 1 base at J, with 12 bases between. CDR1 is SGDLS, CDR2 YYNGEE, per germline. There are 15 residues in the CDR3. Here the CDR3 reads CASSVDSIWNTEAFF. The CDR3 bases are TGTGCCAGCAGCGTTGATTCCATTTGGAACACTGAAGCTTTCTTT.

With respect to this clonotype: The germline gene is not matched at one end of the junction; a read error may be the cause. This chain links TRBV7-7 with TRBJ2-5; D gene unclear. Germline V gives CDR1 SSHAT, CDR2 FNYEAQ (reference sequence). The CDR3 has 12 amino acids. The CDR3 loop reads CASSLISGTQYF. CDR3 coding DNA: TGTGCTAGCAGCTTGATCTCGGGGACCCAGTACTTC.

V is TRBV5-8 and J is TRBJ2-7, with a weak D call TRBD1 (5 bases). The CDR3 runs to 13 residues. V lost 2 bases and J lost 2, with 8 bases in between. CDR1 SGHTS and CDR2 YDEGEE come from the germline V gene. The CDR3 protein is CASSFQGTYEQYF. The CDR3 nucleotides read TGTGCCAGCAGCTTTCAGGGAACCTACGAGCAGTACTTC.

This clonotype has a handful of counts. V and J are TRBV6-6 and TRBJ2-5, with D perhaps being TRBD1 or TRBD2 (6 bases each). The CDR3 spans 15 residues. The germline gives CDR1 MNHNY, CDR2 SVGAGI (reference sequence). Deletions cut 6 bases from V and 1 base from J, with 15 bases between. The CDR3 is CASRPSGGPQETQYF. In nucleotides, the CDR3 is TGTGCCAGCAGACCCTCTGGGGGGCCCCAAGAGACCCAGTACTTC.

This clonotype was seen at least ten times. The chain is built from TRBV19 and TRBJ2-2; 8 bases are a match to TRBD2. This CDR3 has 13 residues. V lost 10 bases, J lost 7 bases, and 8 bases stayed unmatched. CDR1 and CDR2 (germline): LNHDA, SQIVND (reference sequence). In DNA, the CDR3 is TGTGCCACCCCGGGACTAGTAGGCGGGGAGCTGTTTTTT. Protein: CATPGLVGGELFF.

This clonotype has at least ten counts. The chain employs TRBV15 and TRBJ2-4; tentatively, D is TRBD1 (6 bases). The V and J ends lost 8 bases and 6 bases respectively, with 17 bases between them. The CDR3 has 14 residues. Germline CDR1 and CDR2: LNHNV and YYDKDF (reference sequence). The CDR3 loop is CATRLPTGRNIQYF. The CDR3 region has the DNA TGTGCCACCCGCCTTCCGACAGGAAGAAACATTCAGTACTTC.

The V and J genes are TRBV4-1 and TRBJ2-1, with D perhaps TRBD1 (5 bases). The V gene's germline CDR1 is MGHRA and CDR2 YSYEKL. V was shortened by 1 base and J by 3 bases, with 13 bases between the two germline ends. The CDR3 extends over 16 amino acids. In DNA form, the CDR3 reads TGCGCCAGCAGCCAAGCCCCCCAGGGATACTACAATGAGCAGTTCTTC. This codes for CASSQAPQGYYNEQFF.

The V gene is TRBV28, the J gene TRBJ1-1, with 12 bases lining up with TRBD1. From germline, CDR1 is MDHEN and CDR2 SYDVKM. The CDR3 runs 16 residues. The V gene end was trimmed by 6 bases and the J gene end by 1 base; junction bases not matched to a gene: 6. The CDR3: CASRLGQGAGNTEAFF. CDR3 coding DNA: TGTGCCAGCAGACTGGGACAGGGGGCCGGGAACACTGAAGCTTTCTTT.

This clonotype was found many times. Sequence at one end of the junction differs from germline and may be a read error. This chain connects TRBV7-7 to TRBJ2-3, with TRBD2 matching 9 bases. The CDR3 covers 14 residues. Germline V gene data show CDR1 as SSHAT and CDR2 as FNYEAQ (reference sequence). The CDR3 loop is CASSLAGAVDTQYF. In DNA, the CDR3 is TGTGCTAGCAGCTTAGCGGGGGCCGTAGATACGCAGTATTTT.

This clonotype was counted many times. The gene calls are TRBV10-3 and TRBJ2-2; no clear D gene. The V and J ends lost 4 bases and 1 base respectively, with 4 bases between them. This CDR3 spans 13 amino acids. Germline loops: CDR1 ENHRY, CDR2 SYGVKD. CDR3 protein: CAISGGNTGELFF. The CDR3 DNA reads as TGTGCCATCAGTGGTGGGAACACCGGGGAGCTGTTTTTT.

This clonotype was detected a few times. The rearrangement joins TRBV7-9 to TRBJ2-6, with a tentative D call TRBD2 (7 bases). The CDR3 loop spans 21 amino acids. Germline lookup yields CDR1 SEHNR and CDR2 FQNEAQ (reference sequence). The V end lost 6 bases, the J end lost 0 bases, and 27 bases lay between the germline ends. In nucleotides, the CDR3 is TGTGCCAGCAGTAGGAGGGGGGGAGTGAATAGAATCGCCTCTGGGGCCAACGTCCTGACTTTC. It yields the protein CASSRRGGVNRIASGANVLTF. Filled out from reference TRBV7-9 and TRBJ2-6, the complete variable domain reads DTGVSQNPRHKITKRGQNVTFRCDPISEHNRLYWYRQTLGQGPEFLTYFQNEAQLEKSRLLSDRFSAERPKGSFSTLEIQRTEQGDSAMYLCASSRRGGVNRIASGANVLTFGAGSRLTVL.

This clonotype occurred many times. The V and J genes are TRBV11-3 and TRBJ2-1; 7 bases fit TRBD2. With V trimmed by 2 bases and J by 9 bases, 13 bases remained unmatched. The CDR3 contains 16 residues. The germline V gene encodes CDR1 SGHNT and CDR2 YENEEA. The CDR3 DNA reads TGTGCCAGCAGCTTATCCCAGTCGGGGGGTCAGGGTGAGCAGTTCTTC. This gives the protein CASSLSQSGGQGEQFF.